This T cell receptor (beta chain) was recovered during a study of T cell repertoires in cytomegalovirus infection (dated by TCRdb to about 2019). Looking at the study overall: The peptide stimulations were aimed at well-studied HLA-B-restricted epitopes as well as recently identified HLA-C-restricted CMV epitopes, whose presentation resists viral immunomodulation. The HLA type of each donor mattered for the analysis, because public TCR beta signatures pointed to carriage of CMV infection along with the matching HLA type. Study-wide findings and limitations: In the ex vivo response, HLA-C-restricted CMV-specific TCR beta clonotypes were dominant, and in two of eight donors the single most frequent clonotype came from this HLA-C-restricted group. Cumulative frequency of public TCR beta family members discriminated carriers of CMV infection plus the relevant HLA type in this cohort and an independent approximately 400-donor cohort.

CDR1 and CDR2 are drawn from the germline V gene: SGHVS, FNYEAQ. Trimming removed 6 bases from V and 0 bases from J, leaving 14 bases between the germline ends. Reading from cysteine to phenylalanine, the CDR3 counts 15 amino acids. Of the read, only the CDR3 DNA is kept; its 45 bases are in frame from base 1. This sample's treatment or condition label indicates: in vitro stimulation with specific CMV peptide epitopes to enrich CMV-specific T cells. The listed sequencing device is Illumina HiSeq 1500. TCRdb ran its own pipeline on the public reads, namely fastp trimming at Q25 and MiXCR clone calling, and kept in-frame beta chains. Entries that share a CDR3 protein sequence are merged under the most common genes and DNA. For this sample there are about 47,000 distinct CDR3 sequences; around 21% appear just once. Jointly, the top ten make up around half of the sample. This clonotype was seen many times. The specificity of this receptor is unknown. Per-base qualities were not stored, and no clone one base away is much larger.

The sequenced sample was CD8+ T cells from cultured PBMCs, obtained from culture after CMV antigen stimulation. This clonotype was obtained from a human donor in good health (CMV status not recorded). Some clones in this sample may be carry-over from other donors' samples. The rearranged chain carries TRBV7-6 and TRBJ1-1, with the D segment identity uncertain. The DNA is TGTGCCAGCAGTACGACCTTGGGTGTGAACACTGAAGCTTTCTTT. This translates into CASSTTLGVNTEAFF.